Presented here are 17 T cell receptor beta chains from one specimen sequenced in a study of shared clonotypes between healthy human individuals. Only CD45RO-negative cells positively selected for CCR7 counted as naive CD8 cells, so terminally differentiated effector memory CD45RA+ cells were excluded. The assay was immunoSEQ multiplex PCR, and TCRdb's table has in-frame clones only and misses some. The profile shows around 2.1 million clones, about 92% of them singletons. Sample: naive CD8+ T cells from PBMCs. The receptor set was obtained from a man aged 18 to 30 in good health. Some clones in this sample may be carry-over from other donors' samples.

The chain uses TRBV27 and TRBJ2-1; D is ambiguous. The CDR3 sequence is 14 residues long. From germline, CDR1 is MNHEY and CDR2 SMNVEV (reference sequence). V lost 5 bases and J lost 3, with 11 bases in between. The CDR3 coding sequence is TGTGCCAGCAGTCCGGATTTGGACTACAATGAGCAGTTCTTC. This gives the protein CASSPDLDYNEQFF.

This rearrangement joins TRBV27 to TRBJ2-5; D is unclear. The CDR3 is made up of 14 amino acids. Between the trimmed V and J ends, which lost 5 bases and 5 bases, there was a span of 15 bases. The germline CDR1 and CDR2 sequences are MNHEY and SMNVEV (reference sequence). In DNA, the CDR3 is TGTGCCAGCAGTCCATCTTTACGCGAGGAGACCCAGTACTTC. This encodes CASSPSLREETQYF.

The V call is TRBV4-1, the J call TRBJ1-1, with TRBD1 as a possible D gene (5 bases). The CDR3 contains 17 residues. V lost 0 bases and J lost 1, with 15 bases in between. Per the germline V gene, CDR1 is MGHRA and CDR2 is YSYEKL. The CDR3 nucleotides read TGCGCCAGCAGCCAAGATGAAGGGGATCCCTGGAACACTGAAGCTTTCTTT. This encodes CASSQDEGDPWNTEAFF.

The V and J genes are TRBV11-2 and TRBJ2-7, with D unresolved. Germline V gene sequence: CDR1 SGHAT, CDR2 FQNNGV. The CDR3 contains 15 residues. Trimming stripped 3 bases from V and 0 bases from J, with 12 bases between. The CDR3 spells CASSLDPTVSYEQYF. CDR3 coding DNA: TGTGCCAGCAGCTTGGACCCGACGGTCTCCTACGAGCAGTACTTC. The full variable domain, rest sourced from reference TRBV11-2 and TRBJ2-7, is EAGVAQSPRYKIIEKRQSVAFWCNPISGHATLYWYQQILGQGPKLLIQFQNNGVVDDSQLPKDRFSAERLKGVDSTLKIQPAKLEDSAVYLCASSLDPTVSYEQYFGPGTRLTVT.

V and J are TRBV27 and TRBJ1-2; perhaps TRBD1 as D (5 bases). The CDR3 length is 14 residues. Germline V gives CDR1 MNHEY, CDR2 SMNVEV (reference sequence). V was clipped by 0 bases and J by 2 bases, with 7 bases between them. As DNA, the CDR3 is TGTGCCAGCAGTTTATCGACAGCGAACTATGGCTACACCTTC. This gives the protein CASSLSTANYGYTF.

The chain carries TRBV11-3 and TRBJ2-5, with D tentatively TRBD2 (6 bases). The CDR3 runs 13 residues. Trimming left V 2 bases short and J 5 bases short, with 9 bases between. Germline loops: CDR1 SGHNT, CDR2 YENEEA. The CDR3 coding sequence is TGTGCCAGCAGCTTAAGGGACTTGGAGACCCAGTACTTC. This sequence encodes CASSLRDLETQYF.

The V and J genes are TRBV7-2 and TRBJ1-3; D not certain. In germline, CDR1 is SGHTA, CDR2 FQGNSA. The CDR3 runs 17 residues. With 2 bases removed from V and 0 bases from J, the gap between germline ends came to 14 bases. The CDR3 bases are TGTGCCAGCAGCTTAACCCCCCGACCGAGCTCTGGAAACACCATATATTTT. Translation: CASSLTPRPSSGNTIYF. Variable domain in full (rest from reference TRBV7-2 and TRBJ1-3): GAGVSQSPSNKVTEKGKDVELRCDPISGHTALYWYRQSLGQGLEFLIYFQGNSAPDKSGLPSDRFSAERTGGSVSTLTIQRTQQEDSAVYLCASSLTPRPSSGNTIYFGEGSWLTVV.

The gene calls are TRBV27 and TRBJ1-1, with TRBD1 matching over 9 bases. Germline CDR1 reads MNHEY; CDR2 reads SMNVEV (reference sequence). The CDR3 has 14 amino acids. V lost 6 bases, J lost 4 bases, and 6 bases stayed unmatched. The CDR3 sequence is CASSGTGILTEAFF. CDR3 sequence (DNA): TGTGCCAGCAGCGGGACAGGGATCCTCACTGAAGCTTTCTTT.

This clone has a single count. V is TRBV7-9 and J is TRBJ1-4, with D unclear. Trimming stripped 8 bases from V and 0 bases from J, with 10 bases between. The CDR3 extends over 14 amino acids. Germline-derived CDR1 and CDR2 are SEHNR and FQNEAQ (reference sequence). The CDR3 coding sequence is TGTGCCAGCCTTTCCGCGACAACTAATGAAAAACTGTTTTTT. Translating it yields CASLSATTNEKLFF.

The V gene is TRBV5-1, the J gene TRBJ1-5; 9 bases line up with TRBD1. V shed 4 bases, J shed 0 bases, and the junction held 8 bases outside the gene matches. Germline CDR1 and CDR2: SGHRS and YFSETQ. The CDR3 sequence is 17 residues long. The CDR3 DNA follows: TGCGCCAGCAGCCCCACAGGGGGCCCTTATAGCAATCAGCCCCAGCATTTT. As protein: CASSPTGGPYSNQPQHF.

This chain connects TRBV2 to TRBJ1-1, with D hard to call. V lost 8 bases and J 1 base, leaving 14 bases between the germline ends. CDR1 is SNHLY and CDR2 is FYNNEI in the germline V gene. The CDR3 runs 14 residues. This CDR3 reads CASGEIERNTEAFF. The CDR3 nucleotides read TGTGCCAGCGGGGAGATCGAGAGGAACACTGAAGCTTTCTTT.

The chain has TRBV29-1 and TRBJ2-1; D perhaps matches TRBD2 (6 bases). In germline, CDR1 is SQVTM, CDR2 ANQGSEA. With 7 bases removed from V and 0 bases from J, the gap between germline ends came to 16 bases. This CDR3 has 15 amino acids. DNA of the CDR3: TGCAGCGCCGCTGCAAGCGGGCCCTCCTACAATGAGCAGTTCTTC. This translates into CSAAASGPSYNEQFF.

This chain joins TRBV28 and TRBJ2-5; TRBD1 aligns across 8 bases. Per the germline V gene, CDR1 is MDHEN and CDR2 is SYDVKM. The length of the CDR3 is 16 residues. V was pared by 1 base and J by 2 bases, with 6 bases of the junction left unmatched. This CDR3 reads CASSLSLGTGQETQYF. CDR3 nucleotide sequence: TGTGCCAGCAGTTTATCCCTTGGGACAGGTCAAGAGACCCAGTACTTC.

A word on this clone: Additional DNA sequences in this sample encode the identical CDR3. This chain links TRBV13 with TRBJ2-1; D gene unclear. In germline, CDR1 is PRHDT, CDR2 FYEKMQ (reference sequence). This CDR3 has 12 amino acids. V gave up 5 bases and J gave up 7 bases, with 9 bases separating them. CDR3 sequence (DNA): TGTGCCAGCAGCCTCCTTGGGAATGAGCAGTTCTTC. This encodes CASSLLGNEQFF.

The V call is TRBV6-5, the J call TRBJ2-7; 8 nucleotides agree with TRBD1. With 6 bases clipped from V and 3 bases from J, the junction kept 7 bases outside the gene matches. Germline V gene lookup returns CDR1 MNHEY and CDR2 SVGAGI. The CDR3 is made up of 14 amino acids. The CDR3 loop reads CASSEPGQDYEQYF. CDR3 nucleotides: TGTGCCAGCAGCGAACCGGGACAGGACTACGAGCAGTACTTC.

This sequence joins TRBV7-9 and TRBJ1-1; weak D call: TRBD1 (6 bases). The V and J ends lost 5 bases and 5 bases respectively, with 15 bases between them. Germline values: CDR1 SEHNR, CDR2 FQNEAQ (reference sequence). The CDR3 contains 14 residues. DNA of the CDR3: TGTGCCAGCAGCCACACACAGGGAGGGACTGAAGCTTTCTTT. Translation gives CASSHTQGGTEAFF.

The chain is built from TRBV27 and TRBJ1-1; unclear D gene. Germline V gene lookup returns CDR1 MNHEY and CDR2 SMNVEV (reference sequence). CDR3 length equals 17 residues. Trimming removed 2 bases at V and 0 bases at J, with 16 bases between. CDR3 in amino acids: CASSLRQAPPLNTEAFF. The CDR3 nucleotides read TGTGCCAGCAGTTTACGGCAGGCTCCCCCTTTGAACACTGAAGCTTTCTTT.